This T cell receptor (beta chain) is drawn from a study of T cells in Graves' hyperthyroidism and ophthalmopathy (dated by TCRdb to between 2018 and 2021). Study-wide context: Peripheral blood samples were taken at initial diagnosis, before any treatment was given. After blood sampling, hyperthyroidism patients were treated with methimazole at a starting dose of 30 mg daily, and ophthalmopathy patients were treated with high-dose intravenous methylprednisolone. Prospective prediction of ophthalmopathy was tested in an independent validation cohort consisting of 18 hyperthyroidism patients and 17 patients who later progressed to ophthalmopathy. TCR V-J signatures able to tell the groups apart were searched for in a discovery cohort of about a hundred patients, of whom under 45 had Graves' ophthalmopathy and roughly 58 had stable Graves' hyperthyroidism. The roughly 100 discovery patients were divided at random into training and test sets in a 7:3 ratio. In addition, the study compared T-cell repertoires in thyroid tissue and in blood from six Graves' hyperthyroidism patients. According to the paper, TCR Vbeta CDR3 sequencing was carried out on 135 peripheral blood samples, which came from 40 to 45 ophthalmopathy, around 75 hyperthyroidism and roughly 17 progressor patients.

A patient counted as having stable Graves' hyperthyroidism if no progression to ophthalmopathy occurred over 18 months of follow-up. The hyperthyroidism patients were between 18 and 65 years old and newly diagnosed, with a disease duration of less than 2 months. The study excluded patients with uncontrolled infections, other autoimmune diseases, pregnancy or lactation. Diagnoses relied on clinical symptoms, serum thyroxine and TRAb, thyroid ultrasound and orbital computed tomography. Ficoll-Paque density gradient centrifugation was used to isolate PBMCs from 8.5 to 10 ml of fresh peripheral blood. Trizol reagent was used to extract total RNA, and RNA quality was then checked on an Agilent 2100 Bioanalyzer. Here is what the overall study found, with its caveats: Blood samples also contained most of the expanded thyroid clonotypes (frequency above 0.001), which suggests that blood repertoires may reflect thyroid immune responses. A model built on a 13 V-J signature distinguished ophthalmopathy from stable hyperthyroidism, reaching 87.88% sensitivity and around 81% specificity in cross-validation and 80%/75% in testing. Sample size was not statistically predetermined, and investigators were not blinded to group allocation. In validation, the model predicted progression to ophthalmopathy a median of approximately 6.6 months before onset, with about 70% sensitivity and roughly 77% specificity.

With regard to this clonotype: Its antigen remains undetermined. Base qualities are missing; no much larger clone stands one base away.

Including cysteine and phenylalanine, the CDR3 has 15 amino acids. Only the CDR3 region is kept as DNA, spanning 45 bases read in frame from base 1. The germline V gene provides CDR1 MNHNS and CDR2 SASEGT. After removal of 4 bases from V and 4 bases from J, the junction retains 8 bases not matched to a gene. The TCR beta CDR3 regions were amplified from the RNA transcripts. For the first round of RT-PCR on the TCR CDR3, the HTBI primer set was used together with the Qiagen OneStep RT-PCR kit. Libraries were constructed in a second round of multiplex PCR, after which size selection and purification were carried out. Sequencing of the libraries was done on an Illumina HiSeq2000 using paired-end 100 bp reads. The authors processed their data as follows. SOAPnuke was used to process the raw data, with reads discarded if the reads contained adapters or uncalled bases, had a mean Phred below 15, or lacked an exact constant-primer or identifier match. High-quality paired reads were merged with COPE v1.2.5, and unique nucleotide sequences were defined as clonotypes. Clonotypes were aligned to IMGT TRBV, TRBD and TRBJ reference segments using MiTCR v1.1. Analysis was restricted to V-J combinations with a frequency above 0.0001, which covered 99.2% of repertoires. A TCS score was defined as the ratio of F50 (clonal expansion) to E x V (chaos), with BLOSUM62-based TCRdist applied between CDR3 peptides within each V-J. Welch's t-statistics and random forest reduced 500 to 550 V-J features to under 15, which were used in a naive Bayes classifier (R e1071). Using fastp trimming at Q25 and MiXCR clonotype assembly, TCRdb reanalyzed the public sequencing data and kept in-frame beta chains. Each CDR3 protein gets just one entry, which takes the most common genes and DNA from the rows behind it. The authors' filters were not applied to this entry. Recorded for this sample are about 420,000 distinct CDR3 sequences; roughly 14% of them occurred a single time. Of the sample, 14% falls within the top ten clones.

The rearranged segments are TRBV6-1 and TRBJ1-2, and TRBD1 aligns with 8 junction nucleotides. The sequence was obtained from a young woman with Graves' hyperthyroidism. The material sequenced was blood. The CDR3 sequence is CASSVDRAGGYGYTF. The nucleotide sequence reads as follows: TGTGCCAGCAGTGTGGACAGGGCCGGCGGCTATGGCTACACCTTC.